This TCR beta chain was recorded in a study of cytomegalovirus exposure and HLA in healthy donors. The PCR was carried out with 60 Vbeta primers and 13 Jbeta primers. Some clones are missing from TCRdb's copy, which holds only in-frame ones; the method was immunoSEQ multiplex PCR. The table includes about 190,000 clones, around 84% detected once. The CDR3 extends over 15 amino acids. Germline V gene lookup returns CDR1 SGHRS and CDR2 YFSETQ. V was pared by 2 bases and J by 3 bases, with 4 bases of the junction left unmatched. What was sequenced was PBMCs. The chain carries TRBV5-1 and TRBJ2-3, with 9 bases aligning to TRBD1. This clonotype originated in a woman aged 18-29 years in good health and CMV-seronegative. The CDR3 spells CASSLNRGPTDTQYF. CDR3 nucleotides: TGCGCCAGCAGCTTAAACAGGGGGCCGACAGATACGCAGTATTTT.